Detailed here is one T cell receptor beta chain. The method was immunoSEQ multiplex PCR; TCRdb's version includes in-frame clones alone and lacks a portion of them. The profile shows around 24,000 clones, more than 65% of them singletons. This entry comes from a study of T cell clonotyping in hematopoietic cell transplantation. The time point was: recipient sample about 28 days before transplant, after cytoreduction. This CDR3 is built from 17 residues. Germline values: CDR1 SNHLY, CDR2 FYNNEI. V lost 1 base, J lost 0 bases, and 3 bases stayed unmatched. Sequences were derived from peripheral blood mononuclear cells, sampled before stem cell transplant. This TCR derives from a woman aged 55-69 years with acute myeloid leukemia. Some clones in this sample may be carry-over from other donors' samples. The chain has TRBV2 and TRBJ1-5, with 10 nucleotides matching TRBD1. CDR3 nucleotides: TGTGCCAGCAGTGAAGGGGACAGGGGCTTTAGCAATCAGCCCCAGCATTTT. It specifies CASSEGDRGFSNQPQHF.